This T cell receptor (beta chain) was captured in a study of T cell changes during pregnancy in multiple sclerosis. J was trimmed by 3 bases and V by 0 bases; bases with no gene match: 4. Germline V gene sequence: CDR1 MNHEY, CDR2 SMNVEV (reference sequence). This CDR3 is built from 15 residues. Sequenced by immunoSEQ multiplex PCR; TCRdb stores in-frame clones only, minus some. The repertoire holds approximately 90,000 clones, with 85% to 95% as singletons. Sequencing was performed on peripheral blood, taken in the third trimester of pregnancy. This chain uses TRBV27 with TRBJ2-7, with 8 bases aligning to TRBD1. This TCR was sampled from a female donor with multiple sclerosis, enrolled in a pregnancy study. CDR3 residues: CASSLSAGGGYEQYF. The DNA for the CDR3 is TGTGCCAGCAGTTTATCGGCAGGGGGCGGCTACGAGCAGTACTTC.